The rows below give T cell receptor beta chains drawn from one sample of a study of spatial heterogeneity in lung cancer. MiXCR was run by TCRdb on the 5' RACE reads, yielding one entry per CDR3 protein. The sample lists several thousand distinct CDR3 sequences; approximately 9% were seen once. The material sequenced was lung tumor tissue, taken at surgery. Source of these receptors: a male donor with early-stage non-small cell lung cancer. Each CDR3 is given with its conserved first and last residue. A D gene is named only where the DNA matches it firmly. Clone size is given for some rows only: seen once, a few or many times, or a class if the clone is expanded.

clone_size	v_call	j_call	d_call	cdr3_nt	cdr3_aa
medium-sized	TRBV12-3/TRBV12-4	TRBJ2-7	TRBD2	TGTGCCAGCAGTCGCGGGACTAGCGGCTACGAGCAGTACTTC	CASSRGTSGYEQYF
NA	TRBV7-6	TRBJ1-1	NA	TGTGCCAGCAGCTTAGAGGTAAAGGGTCGGGATATGAACACTGAAGCTTTCTTT	CASSLEVKGRDMNTEAFF
medium-sized	TRBV7-3	TRBJ2-2	NA	TGTGCCAGCAGCCCACAGGGACTTCCAACCGGGGAGCTGTTTTTT	CASSPQGLPTGELFF
NA	TRBV20-1	TRBJ1-1	TRBD1	TGCAGTGCTAGAGACTGGACAGGGCGGAACACTGAAGCTTTCTTT	CSARDWTGRNTEAFF
medium-sized	TRBV7-9	TRBJ2-7	TRBD1	TGTGCCAGCAGCTTGGGGACAGGGGGCCCAAGCTCCTACGAGCAGTACTTC	CASSLGTGGPSSYEQYF
many	TRBV10-3	TRBJ2-1	NA	TGTGCCATCAGTGACAGCTCCTACAATGAGCAGTTCTTC	CAISDSSYNEQFF
NA	TRBV29-1	TRBJ2-3	NA	TGCAGCGTTGATCGCCAGGCCACAGATACGCAGTATTTT	CSVDRQATDTQYF
medium-sized	TRBV7-9	TRBJ2-7	TRBD1	TGTGCCAGCAGCTTAGGGGGACAGGGGTCCCACGAGCAGTACTTC	CASSLGGQGSHEQYF
NA	TRBV2	TRBJ2-7	TRBD1	TGTGTTACCGGGACAGGAACCTACGAGCAGTACTTC	CVTGTGTYEQYF
few	TRBV5-1	TRBJ2-7	NA	TGCGCCAGCCGGGCGGGGTACAGCAACGAGCAGTACTTC	CASRAGYSNEQYF
many	TRBV9	TRBJ1-5	NA	TGTGCCAGCAGCGTAGGGGATAGCAATCAGCCCCAGCATTTT	CASSVGDSNQPQHF
many	TRBV2	TRBJ2-7	TRBD2	TGTGCCAGCAATAGCGGGAGTAAGTACGAGCAGTACTTC	CASNSGSKYEQYF
NA	TRBV27	TRBJ1-4	TRBD1	TGTGCCAGCCGCAGATCTCCAGGGGGCAAGGAAAAACTGTTTTTT	CASRRSPGGKEKLFF
few	TRBV28	TRBJ2-5	NA	TGTGCCAGCAGTTTATTGGGGGCGGGAAGGGAGACCCAGTACTTC	CASSLLGAGRETQYF
hyperexpanded	TRBV14	TRBJ2-2	NA	TGTGCCAGCAGCCAAGAGGCCTTGAACACCGGGGAGCTGTTTTTT	CASSQEALNTGELFF
NA	TRBV3-1	TRBJ2-5	TRBD2	TGTGCCAGCAGCCAGGCTACTAGCGGGAGGGGAGAGACCCAGTACTTC	CASSQATSGRGETQYF
medium-sized	TRBV28	TRBJ2-1	NA	TGTGCCAGCACTAGCACCCGGATAAGTGAGCAGTTCTTC	CASTSTRISEQFF
medium-sized	TRBV7-2	TRBJ1-2	TRBD1	TGTGCCAGTAACCAGGGGGCTTGGTATGGCTACACCTTC	CASNQGAWYGYTF
many	TRBV3-1	TRBJ2-7	TRBD2	TGTGCCAGCAGCCAAGATAGCGGGGCGGTGAGGGAGCAGTACTTC	CASSQDSGAVREQYF
medium-sized	TRBV28	TRBJ1-5	NA	TGTGCCAGCAGTTTGGCCCTAGGGGATCAGCCCCAGCATTTT	CASSLALGDQPQHF
medium-sized	TRBV7-2	TRBJ2-5	NA	TGTGCCAGCAGCCTAGCCAGGCAAGAGACCCAGTACTTC	CASSLARQETQYF
medium-sized	TRBV4-2	TRBJ1-2	NA	TGTGCCAGCAGCCAAGGAATAGAGCAATACTATGGCTACACCTTC	CASSQGIEQYYGYTF
many	TRBV6-6	TRBJ1-1	NA	TGTGCCAGCAGTTATGACGGGGGCACTGAAGCTTTCTTT	CASSYDGGTEAFF
medium-sized	TRBV9	TRBJ2-1	TRBD2	TGTGCCAGCAGCCCGGGACTAGCGGGAAAAAGCTCCTACAATGAGCAGTTCTTC	CASSPGLAGKSSYNEQFF
medium-sized	TRBV11-3	TRBJ2-1	TRBD1	TGTGCCAGCAGCCCCAACCCCCGGGACAGGGTCGTTGAGCAGTTCTTC	CASSPNPRDRVVEQFF
medium-sized	TRBV11-2	TRBJ2-2	TRBD2	TGTGCCAGCAGCTTAGGACTAGCGGGAAGTAGGGAGCTGTTTTTT	CASSLGLAGSRELFF
few	TRBV12-3/TRBV12-4	TRBJ2-7	NA	TGTGCCAGCAGGTCCAAAAGACAGACCAACTACGAGCAGTACTTC	CASRSKRQTNYEQYF
medium-sized	TRBV6-6	TRBJ2-3	TRBD2	TGTGCCAGCAGTTACTCATCAGCGGGGGCAGATACGCAGTATTTT	CASSYSSAGADTQYF
many	TRBV6-5	TRBJ1-2	NA	TGTGCCAGCAGTTATAGGGAGGGGCGCTTTACCTATGGCTACACCTTC	CASSYREGRFTYGYTF
medium-sized	TRBV29-1	TRBJ2-5	TRBD2	TGCAGCGTGGATAAGTCACTAGCGGGAACCCAAGAGACCCAGTACTTC	CSVDKSLAGTQETQYF
medium-sized	TRBV6-5	TRBJ1-6	NA	TGTGCCAGCAGTCAAGGGGTTTCATCACCCCTCCACTTT	CASSQGVSSPLHF
medium-sized	TRBV4-3	TRBJ2-2	TRBD2	TGCGCCAGCAGCCCACGAGCGGGGGGACAGACCGGGGAGCTGTTTTTT	CASSPRAGGQTGELFF
few	TRBV6-2/TRBV6-3	TRBJ1-5	NA	TGTGCCAGCAGTGATCACGGTGGCAATCAGCCCCAGCATTTT	CASSDHGGNQPQHF
medium-sized	TRBV4-2	TRBJ1-5	TRBD1	TGTGCCAGCAGCCAGGAACAGGGGCGACAGCCCCAGCATTTT	CASSQEQGRQPQHF
medium-sized	TRBV5-6	TRBJ1-2	NA	TGTGCCAGCAGCGCGGGACCCCCCGCCTATGGCTACACCTTC	CASSAGPPAYGYTF
NA	TRBV9	TRBJ2-5	TRBD2	TGTGCCAGCAGCTTACAGACTAGCGCCGCTGGAGAGACCCAGTACTTC	CASSLQTSAAGETQYF
NA	TRBV27	TRBJ2-7	NA	TGTGCCAGCAGTTTACAACTCACTACAGCCGCCTACGAGCAGTACTTC	CASSLQLTTAAYEQYF
few	TRBV29-1	TRBJ2-2	NA	TGCAGCTATTCAAGAGTCGGGGAGCTGTTTTTT	CSYSRVGELFF
medium-sized	TRBV5-1	TRBJ2-7	NA	TGCGCCAGCAGGGCTGGGAGCCGCTACGAGCAGTACTTC	CASRAGSRYEQYF
medium-sized	TRBV30	TRBJ2-6	NA	TGTGCCTGGAGTCCATTGGGGAGAGGAGACAACGTCCTGACTTTC	CAWSPLGRGDNVLTF
medium-sized	TRBV29-1	TRBJ1-6	NA	TGCAGCGTTGGTACAGGGAATTCACCCCTCCACTTT	CSVGTGNSPLHF
many	TRBV6-5	TRBJ2-7	TRBD1	TGTGCCAGCAGTTACTCGGGGACAGGATCCTCCTACGAGCAGTACTTC	CASSYSGTGSSYEQYF
few	TRBV7-9	TRBJ2-1	NA	TGTGCCAGCAGCTATTCTGGGGGCCGGGATGAGCAGTTCTTC	CASSYSGGRDEQFF
medium-sized	TRBV12-3/TRBV12-4	TRBJ2-1	NA	TGTGCCAGCAGTAACCCCGGCGGGGCGGGGGCCAGGAATGAGCAGTTCTTC	CASSNPGGAGARNEQFF
medium-sized	TRBV7-2	TRBJ2-3	TRBD2	TGTGCCAGCAGCTCTAGCGGGGGGAGGTTAGATACGCAGTATTTT	CASSSSGGRLDTQYF
few	TRBV20-1	TRBJ2-1	TRBD2	TGCAGTGCACTGACTAGCGGGAGAGACAATGAGCAGTTCTTC	CSALTSGRDNEQFF
few	TRBV15	TRBJ2-1	NA	TGTGCCACCAGCAGAGGGGCAGGGTTGGACTTC	CATSRGAGLDF
medium-sized	TRBV11-2	TRBJ2-7	NA	TGTGCCAGCAGCTTCACCCCCGCAGGGTACGAGCAGTACTTC	CASSFTPAGYEQYF
few	TRBV29-1	TRBJ2-3	NA	TGCAGCGGCGTCGACGGGACTGTTCATACGCAGTATTTT	CSGVDGTVHTQYF
NA	TRBV24-1	TRBJ2-1	TRBD2	TGTGCCACCGGGTCCCCTAGCGGGAGTTACAATGAGCAGTTCTTC	CATGSPSGSYNEQFF
medium-sized	TRBV15	TRBJ1-5	TRBD1	TGTGCCACCAGCAGTCCCGACAGGGGTTCGAGCAATCAGCCCCAGCATTTT	CATSSPDRGSSNQPQHF
medium-sized	TRBV3-1	TRBJ2-5	NA	TGTGCCAGCAGCCGCCCTCGGACCGACGAGCAAGAGACCCAGTACTTC	CASSRPRTDEQETQYF
few	TRBV6-6	TRBJ1-1	NA	TGTGCCAGCACTCTGGGCTCAGGGACTGAAGCTTTCTTT	CASTLGSGTEAFF
NA	TRBV11-2	TRBJ2-3	NA	TGTGCCAGCAGCTTAGCACTAGCCGGGGGTAGCACAGATACGCAGTATTTT	CASSLALAGGSTDTQYF
few	TRBV6-5	TRBJ1-6	NA	TGTGCCAGCAGTTACAGGGACGGGGATAATTCACCCCTCCACTTT	CASSYRDGDNSPLHF
medium-sized	TRBV30	TRBJ2-3	NA	TGTGCCTGGAATAGGGACCAGCGCACGCAGTATTTT	CAWNRDQRTQYF
many	TRBV14	TRBJ1-2	NA	TGTGCCAGCAGCGACAGAAGTGTCACAGCTAACTATGGCTACACCTTC	CASSDRSVTANYGYTF
medium-sized	TRBV20-1	TRBJ2-5	NA	TGCAGTGCCTACGACGCGTTGGGCGAGACCCAGTACTTC	CSAYDALGETQYF
many	TRBV12-3/TRBV12-4	TRBJ1-5	NA	TGTGCCAGCAGTTCAGGGAACAATCAGCCCCAGCATTTT	CASSSGNNQPQHF
medium-sized	TRBV9	TRBJ2-1	TRBD2	TGTGCCAGCAGCGTAGTTCCCAGCGGGAGCGGTGGTGAGCAGTTCTTC	CASSVVPSGSGGEQFF